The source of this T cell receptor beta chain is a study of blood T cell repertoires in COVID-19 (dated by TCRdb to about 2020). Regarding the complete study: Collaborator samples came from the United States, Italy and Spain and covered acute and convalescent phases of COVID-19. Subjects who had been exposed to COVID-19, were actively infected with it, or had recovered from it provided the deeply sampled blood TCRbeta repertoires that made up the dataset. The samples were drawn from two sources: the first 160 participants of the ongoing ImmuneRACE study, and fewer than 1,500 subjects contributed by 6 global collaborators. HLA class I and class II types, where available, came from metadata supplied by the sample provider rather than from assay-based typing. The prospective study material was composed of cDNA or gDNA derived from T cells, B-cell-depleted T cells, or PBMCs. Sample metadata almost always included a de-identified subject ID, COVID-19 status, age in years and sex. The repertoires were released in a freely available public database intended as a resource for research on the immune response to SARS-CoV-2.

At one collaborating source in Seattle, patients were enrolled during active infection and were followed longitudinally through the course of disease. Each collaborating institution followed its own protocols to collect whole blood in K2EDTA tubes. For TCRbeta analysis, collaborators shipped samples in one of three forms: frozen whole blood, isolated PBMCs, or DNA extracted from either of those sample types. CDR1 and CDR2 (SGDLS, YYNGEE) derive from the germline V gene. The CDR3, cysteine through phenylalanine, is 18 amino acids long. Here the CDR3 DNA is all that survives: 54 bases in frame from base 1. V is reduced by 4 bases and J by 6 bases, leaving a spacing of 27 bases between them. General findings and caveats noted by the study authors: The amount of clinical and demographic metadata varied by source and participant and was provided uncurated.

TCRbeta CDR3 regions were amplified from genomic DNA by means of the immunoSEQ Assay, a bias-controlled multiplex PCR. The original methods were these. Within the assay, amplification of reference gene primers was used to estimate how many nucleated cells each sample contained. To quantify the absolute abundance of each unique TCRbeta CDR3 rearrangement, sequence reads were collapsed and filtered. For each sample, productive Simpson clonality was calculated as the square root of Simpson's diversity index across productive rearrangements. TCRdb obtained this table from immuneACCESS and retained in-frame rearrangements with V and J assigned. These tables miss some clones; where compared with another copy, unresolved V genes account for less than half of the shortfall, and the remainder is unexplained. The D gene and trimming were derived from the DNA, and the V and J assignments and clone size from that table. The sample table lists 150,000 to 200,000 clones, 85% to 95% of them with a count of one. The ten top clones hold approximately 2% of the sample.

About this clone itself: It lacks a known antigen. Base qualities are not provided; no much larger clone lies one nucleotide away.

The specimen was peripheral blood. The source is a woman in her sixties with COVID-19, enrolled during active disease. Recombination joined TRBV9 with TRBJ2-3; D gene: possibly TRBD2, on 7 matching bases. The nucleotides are TGTGCCAGCAGCTCCGGTCGGGGGGCAAACGGGGTTAGGGATACGCAGTATTTT. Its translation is CASSSGRGANGVRDTQYF.